The T cell receptor beta chain described here comes from a study of cytomegalovirus exposure and HLA in healthy donors listed by TCRdb under 2017. General notes on the study: An earlier analysis of roughly 570 of the donors reported roughly 300 Gb of sequence data and roughly 120 million unique TCR beta sequences obtained from 180 million or so T cells. About 300 gigabases of sequencing data and roughly 81 million unique TCR sequences made up an early release that covered approximately 700 HLA-typed donors. Of the roughly 400 genotyped donors, approximately 82% fell in the genetic ancestry cluster associated with self-reported Caucasian donors. The study was designed to test whether signatures of past pathogen exposure could be identified by cataloging public T cell receptors. The study used immunosequencing to profile the T cell repertoires of 670 or so subjects and linked those repertoires to cytomegalovirus serostatus. A separate validation cohort of roughly 130 different subjects was used in addition to the approximately 700-subject first cohort. To predict cytomegalovirus infection status, the study combined high-throughput TCR immunosequencing, statistical association of individual TCRs with disease status, and machine learning. In a later analysis, previously published TCR beta repertoires from several hundred donors were re-analyzed and high-resolution HLA genotyping was added so that TCR occurrence patterns could be studied. In the later analysis, no new phenotypic data were used to find candidate immune exposures; instead, reliance was placed on TCR beta sequences and their occurrence across donors. An earlier analysis of fewer than 750 of the donors used high-throughput TCR beta sequencing to judge whether each TCR beta V gene segment behaved as functional or pseudogenic. Donor age, sex, ethnicity and CMV serostatus were collected together with the repertoire data. In a later genetic analysis, genome-wide SNP genotypes for about three fifths of the roughly 670 donors were used, and that subset was treated as a discovery cohort. All discovery cohort repertoires had been generated on a single sequencing platform. Class I and class II HLA loci were covered by the typing at four-digit resolution. The number of donors typed differed by locus, with roughly 629-640 for A, B, C, DRB1 and DQB1, around 560 for DQA1, about 610 for DPA1, and some 440 for DPB1. Roughly 5 DR-DQ haplotypes were handled as single units for association and clustering because linkage in the cohort was strong. Across approximately 420 genotyped donors of the cohort, an average of roughly 230,000 unique TCR beta nucleotide sequences per donor were sequenced, and 15% to 20% of those sequences were non-productive. Findings and caveats that apply to the study as a whole: In the study, some 160 TCR beta chains were listed as associated with cytomegalovirus. It was suggested by the authors that the approach could potentially be generalized to other disease states and immunological phenotypes. Linkage disequilibrium might explain the correlated functional status among segregating V segments, but an unknown experimental factor could not be excluded. Some IMGT-functional V segments, including TRBV6-2 and TRBV6-3, could not be told apart with the 87-base-pair reads, so those segments were excluded. According to a later analysis, TCR association rates differed among HLA loci, with DRB1 alleles showing the most associated TCRs and HLA-C alleles showing the fewest. According to a later analysis, parvovirus B19, influenza, CMV and Epstein-Barr virus appeared linked to several top co-occurrence clusters. Over 15 rarely observed V segments, including chromosome 9 orphons, were excluded from the earlier analysis of several hundred of the donors because counts were too low. A later analysis associated around 16,000 TCR beta sequences with specific HLA alleles at a false discovery rate of 0.05. Strong co-occurrence of HLA alleles, especially DR and DQ, made assigning TCR associations to individual alleles difficult. Because some donors lacked HLA typing at each locus, the association tests relied only on the typed subset. An earlier analysis of some 590 of the donors showed that most TCR beta V segments appeared in productive rearrangements either about 87% or about 30% of the time, which broadly matched IMGT annotations. A few of the identified cytomegalovirus-associated TCR beta chains were confirmed in vitro to be specific for cytomegalovirus antigens. In this cohort, only TCR beta chains were sequenced, and detectable features were limited by the absence of alpha or paired-chain data. A cluster of highly shared sequence variants was judged likely to be a technical artifact of the sequencing pipeline. The presence/absence analyses assumed that sequencing depth was roughly uniform across donors, and that assumption may not be true. The classifier was reported to diagnose cytomegalovirus status with high specificity and sensitivity in both the original and validation cohorts. Most CMV-associated TCR beta chains appeared to be HLA-restricted in a later analysis, and the HLA associations seemed to be driven largely by CMV exposure. A further reported finding was that TCR beta sequences accurately predicted the HLA-A and HLA-B alleles for most subjects in the first cohort. Compared with equally common non-associated chains, HLA-associated TCR beta chains in a later analysis were more clonally expanded and had lower generation probabilities. For the cohort, immune exposure information was limited to CMV serostatus. While some public TCRs were present in many individuals, most TCR sequences turned up only very rarely across donors. In a later genetic analysis, a missense DCLRE1C variant was associated with V-gene and J-gene trimming of TCR beta chains, and the association was replicated in an independent cohort. A later genetic analysis reported fewer N-insertions in productive TCRs among donors in an Asian-associated ancestry cluster than the roughly 620-donor mean.

Libraries came from the immunoSEQ multiplex PCR assay. A mixture of 60 forward primers for TCR Vbeta segments and 13 reverse primers for TCR Jbeta segments was used in the multiplex PCR. Amplification of the CDR3 region of rearranged TCR beta genes was performed with a multiplex PCR assay on genomic DNA. Amplified TCR beta libraries were sequenced as 87-base-pair reads on the Illumina HiSeq System. In the source study's methods: A later analysis tallied roughly 76 million unique TCR beta chains across the 666 repertoires, and approximately 12 million of those chains were shared by two or more donors. Raw reads were error-corrected and collapsed into unique sequences by a nearest-neighbor algorithm in which closely related sequences were merged to remove PCR and sequencing errors. CDR3 sequences were aligned to IMGT reference sequences to assign V, D and J gene segments. For a sequence to be retained, a match of at least six nucleotides was required to both a V gene segment and a J gene segment. A rearrangement counted as productive if the CDR3 had no stop codons and remained in frame with V and J, and every other rearrangement counted as non-productive. Following IMGT convention, CDR3 was defined as the stretch from the second conserved V-encoded cysteine up to the conserved J-encoded phenylalanine. In an earlier analysis of roughly 610 of the donors, sequences lacking an unambiguous match to a single V gene segment were excluded. In an earlier analysis of some 590 of the donors, a V segment was called functional when productive rearrangements were above 56.7%, and segregating when the standard deviation between donors exceeded 5%. A statistical classification framework was built to diagnose cytomegalovirus status from the catalog of TCR beta chain sequences. In a later analysis, V and J genes were assigned by comparing TCR nucleotide sequences against IMGT/GENE-DB human TR gene sequences. The TCRdist pipeline was used in a later analysis to assign CDR3 sequences and most-parsimonious VDJ recombination scenarios. In a later analysis, each TCR beta chain was defined by its CDR3 amino acid sequence together with its V-gene family, and reads lacking a unique V-gene family were excluded. As a way to deal with suspected cross-contamination and a sequencing artifact, a later analysis dropped approximately 590 nucleotide sequences that were highly shared and had low generation probability. A later analysis calculated a clonal expansion index for each public chain from normalized within-repertoire ranks of inferred template counts. A later analysis computed generation probabilities with a VDJ recombination model fitted to out-of-frame rearrangements, and checked the results against IGoR. In a later analysis, hypergeometric tests were used to score TCR-TCR, TCR-HLA and TCR-CMV co-occurrence, with a repertoire-size bias correction applied to TCR pairs. A later analysis estimated false discovery rates by permuting HLA or CMV assignments 20 times. In a later analysis, co-occurring TCRs were grouped using DBSCAN, and TCRdist sequence similarity was added for clustering within HLA-allele-positive subsets. Repertoires with fewer than 30,000 or more than 120,000 public chains, plus five repertoires with anomalous nucleotide sharing, were excluded from co-occurrence clustering. The source is immuneACCESS, and TCRdb retained only in-frame sequences with V and J called. Part of the clones is not carried over; for the studies checked, unresolved V genes explain less than half of this, and the remainder is unexplained. V and J calls and clone size are given by that table; D and trimming were obtained from the DNA. This sample comprises around 200,000 clones, around two thirds of them detected only once. The ten largest clonotypes hold 2.5% to 3% of the sample.

Remarks on this clone: Its antigen target is currently unknown. Nothing much larger sits one base from this clone, and base qualities are not available.

The cohort was made up of approximately 670 healthy bone marrow donors. All cohort members were sampled while nominally healthy, although unrecorded immune exposures were likely present. The donor was CMV seronegative and was included in the group of a few hundred seronegative cohort members. A peripheral blood sample was collected from each donor, and TCR beta sequencing was performed on peripheral blood mononuclear cells. Genomic DNA was extracted from the blood cell samples with the Qiagen DNeasy Blood Extraction Kit. The germline V gene provides CDR1 SNHLY and CDR2 FYNNEI. Inclusive of the bounding cysteine and phenylalanine, the CDR3 is 18 residues long. Here the CDR3 DNA is all that survives: 54 bases in frame from base 1. The germline V end is reduced by 4 bases and the J end by 3 bases; junction bases left unmatched: 15.

This sequence was found in a man aged 40-49 years in good health and CMV-seronegative. Source material: PBMCs. This chain is built from TRBV2 and TRBJ2-3, and 8 bases in between align with TRBD2. The DNA sequence is as follows: TGTGCCAGCAGTGCGTTGGGGTTGGGACTAGGGAGAACAGATACGCAGTATTTT. Translated, this gives CASSALGLGLGRTDTQYF.